Following are 29 T cell receptor beta chains from one sample sequenced in a study of molecular identifiers for immune sequencing clone quantification. TCRdb recomputed calls from the PCR reads with MiXCR, one row per CDR3 protein. The sample consists of about 640,000 distinct CDR3 sequences, around 20% of them appearing once. Sequencing was performed on naive CD8+ T cells from blood, with Jurkat cell RNA spiked in. Subset: FACS-sorted CD8+CD4-CCR7+CD45RA+ naive T cells. The origin of the receptors is a human donor in good health. Some libraries in this study had Jurkat cell RNA spiked in.

About this clonotype: Just one base apart from a much larger clone, this may be a read error. The chain has TRBV9 and TRBJ2-3; no clear D. From germline, CDR1 is SGDLS and CDR2 YYNGEE. The CDR3 loop spans 13 amino acids. This CDR3 reads CASSGDDTDTRYF. DNA for the CDR3: TGTGCCAGCAGCGGGGATGACACAGATACGCGGTATTTT.

About this clonotype itself: Being one base from a much bigger clone, this may be a read error. V and J are TRBV30 and TRBJ1-5, with D hard to call. Germline V gene data show CDR1 as GTSNPN and CDR2 as SVGIG (reference sequence). The CDR3 totals 13 residues. Trimming took off 2 bases at V and 1 base at J, with 6 bases between the two ends. DNA of the CDR3: TGTGCCTGGAGTTCGGACAGCAATCAGCCCCAGCATTTT. Residues: CAWSSDSNQPQHF.

This clonotype was observed many times. The chain recombines TRBV2 with TRBJ1-1; no reliable D call. The CDR3 contains 12 residues. Trimming took 6 bases from V and 2 from J, leaving 7 bases between them. The germline CDR1 and CDR2 sequences are SNHLY and FYNNEI. The CDR3 reads CASRGFNTEAFF. CDR3 sequence (DNA): TGTGCCAGCAGAGGATTTAACACTGAAGCTTTCTTT.

There are many counts of this clonotype. The chain is built from TRBV7-2 and TRBJ1-1; D may be TRBD1 (6 bases). The length of the CDR3 is 12 residues. Germline V CDR1 and CDR2: SGHTA, FQGNSA. V was clipped by 5 bases and J by 8 bases, with 12 bases between them. The CDR3 DNA follows: TGTGCCAGCAGCACGACAGGCCTGGAAGCTTTCTTT. Residues: CASSTTGLEAFF.

The chain links TRBV5-6 to TRBJ1-5, with 8 bases matching TRBD1. Per the germline V gene, CDR1 is SGHDT and CDR2 is YYEEEE. J was trimmed by 0 bases and V by 2 bases; bases with no gene match: 7. The CDR3 has 17 amino acids. This CDR3 reads CASSFIGTGHSNQPQHF. The CDR3 region has the DNA TGTGCCAGCAGCTTTATCGGGACAGGTCATAGCAATCAGCCCCAGCATTTT.

Details on this clonotype: As the CDR3 is not closed by the conserved phenylalanine or tryptophan, this likely results from a read error. The rearrangement links TRBV19 to TRBJ2-1, with D perhaps matching TRBD2 (6 bases). The V end was cut by 5 bases, the J end by 0 bases, with 14 bases between. This CDR3 is built from 16 residues. Germline CDR1 and CDR2: LNHDA and SQIVND (reference sequence). The CDR3, as DNA: TGTGCCAGTAGTGTCGGGGGACGGGGCTCCTACAATGAGCAGTTCTCC. It yields the protein CASSVGGRGSYNEQFS.

This clonotype was counted between two and nine times. This chain joins TRBV28 and TRBJ2-7; 7 bases align to TRBD2. CDR1 is MDHEN and CDR2 is SYDVKM in the germline V gene. The length of the CDR3 is 14 residues. The J segment lost 3 bases and the V segment lost 6 bases, leaving 8 bases of the junction unmatched. CDR3 residues: CASRFRGVVYEQYF. The CDR3 DNA reads as TGTGCCAGCAGGTTCCGGGGGGTTGTCTACGAGCAGTACTTC. Based on the CDR3 plus reference TRBV28 and TRBJ2-7, the full variable domain is DVKVTQSSRYLVKRTGEKVFLECVQDMDHENMFWYRQDPGLGLRLIYFSYDVKMKEKGDIPEGYSVSREKKERFSLILESASTNQTSMYLCASRFRGVVYEQYFGPGTRLTVT.

V gene TRBV19 combines with J gene TRBJ1-6; 9 positions match TRBD1. CDR3 length equals 14 residues. CDR1 is LNHDA and CDR2 is SQIVND in the germline V gene (reference sequence). V gave up 4 bases and J gave up 9 bases; unmatched junction bases: 4. CDR3 amino acids: CASSSDRGISPLHF. CDR3 DNA sequence: TGTGCCAGTAGTAGCGACAGGGGGATTTCACCCCTCCACTTT.

This clonotype turned up a few times. The genes are TRBV7-9 and TRBJ1-2; TRBD1 matches at 7 bases. The V gene end was trimmed by 3 bases and the J gene end by 4 bases; junction bases not matched to a gene: 8. CDR3 length: 15 amino acids. Germline V gene lookup returns CDR1 SEHNR and CDR2 FQNEAQ (reference sequence). CDR3 DNA sequence: TGTGCCAGCAGCTTTCGAGGGGGCGATAGCTATGGCTACACCTTC. Translation gives CASSFRGGDSYGYTF.

This clonotype has at least ten counts. The chain carries TRBV6-5 and TRBJ2-3; D is ambiguous. CDR1 MNHEY and CDR2 SVGAGI come from the germline V gene. Trimming took off 1 base at V and 1 base at J, with 9 bases between the two ends. CDR3 length equals 15 residues. The CDR3 DNA follows: TGTGCCAGCAGTTACTTGGGTCTGGGCACAGATACGCAGTATTTT. Translated, it gives CASSYLGLGTDTQYF.

About this clonotype itself: One end of the junction varies from germline; a read error may be responsible. This chain links TRBV6-2 or TRBV6-3 with TRBJ2-5; no clear D gene. There are 13 residues in the CDR3. Germline V lookup: CDR1 MNHEY, CDR2 SVGEGT. The CDR3 spells CASIGKYQGTQYF. CDR3 coding DNA: TGTGCCAGCATCGGAAAGTACCAAGGGACCCAGTACTTC.

V and J are TRBV4-1 and TRBJ1-5; D unresolved. The CDR3 spans 14 residues. The germline V gene encodes CDR1 MGHRA and CDR2 YSYEKL. V lost 7 bases to trimming and J lost 0 bases, with 10 bases between them. CDR3 in DNA: TGCGCCAGCAACCTCGAGTATAGCAATCAGCCCCAGCATTTT. Its protein is CASNLEYSNQPQHF.

This clonotype was seen at least ten times. The chain carries TRBV6-1 and TRBJ2-3; tentative D call: TRBD2 (7 bases). The germline V and J ends were trimmed by 7 bases and 5 bases, with 22 bases remaining between them. Germline lookup yields CDR1 MNHNS and CDR2 SASEGT. CDR3 length: 16 residues. In DNA, the CDR3 is TGTGCCAGCACCCTCAGGGGAGGGAGCTGGGTAGATACGCAGTATTTT. Translation: CASTLRGGSWVDTQYF.

To note about this clonotype: A read error may explain this, as a much larger clone is one base away. V is TRBV2 and J is TRBJ2-2; 10 bases are shared with TRBD2. Per the germline V gene, CDR1 is SNHLY and CDR2 is FYNNEI. J was trimmed by 10 bases and V by 2 bases; bases with no gene match: 13. This CDR3 is built from 17 residues. The chain's CDR3 is CASSEFGAGGNAVELFF. The CDR3 DNA reads TGTGCCAGCAGTGAATTCGGAGCGGGAGGGAATGCCGTGGAGCTGTTTTTT.

The V gene is TRBV12-3 or TRBV12-4, the J gene TRBJ2-3; D is unresolved. CDR3 length: 19 residues. Trimming removed 7 bases from V and 0 bases from J, with 26 bases in between. The CDR3 here is CASTLPYYEATSSTDTQYF. The CDR3 DNA reads TGTGCCAGCACCCTCCCTTATTACGAAGCCACTTCTAGCACAGATACGCAGTATTTT.

This clonotype was seen repeatedly, ten times or more. The genes are TRBV5-4 and TRBJ2-7; TRBD2 aligns across 8 bases. Germline V CDR1 and CDR2: SGHNT, YYREEE (reference sequence). The V segment lost 7 bases and the J segment 7 bases; nucleotides outside the gene matches: 10. The CDR3 sequence is 13 residues long. The CDR3 here is CASEPLAGGEQYF. The CDR3, as DNA: TGTGCCAGCGAACCCCTGGCGGGGGGAGAGCAGTACTTC.

CDR3 amino acids: CASSPPGGGRETQYF. Written as DNA, the CDR3 is TGTGCCAGCAGCCCCCCGGGAGGGGGAAGGGAGACCCAGTACTTC. V gene TRBV9 combines with J gene TRBJ2-5; the match to TRBD2 covers 8 bases. With 4 bases clipped from V and 5 bases from J, the junction kept 10 bases outside the gene matches. This CDR3 has 15 residues. Germline loops: CDR1 SGDLS, CDR2 YYNGEE.

The V gene is TRBV5-6, the J gene TRBJ2-1; possibly TRBD1 or TRBD2 for D (5 bases each). Germline V CDR1 and CDR2: SGHDT, YYEEEE. The V and J ends lost 2 bases and 2 bases respectively, with 11 bases between them. This CDR3 spans 15 amino acids. CDR3 region: CASSLGEFAYNEQFF. The DNA for the CDR3 is TGTGCCAGCAGCTTAGGGGAGTTCGCCTACAATGAGCAGTTCTTC.

In its sample, this clonotype was seen many times. This chain connects TRBV4-3 to TRBJ1-1, with unresolved D. Between the trimmed V and J ends, which lost 1 base and 0 bases, there was a span of 12 bases. This CDR3 comprises 16 residues. Germline V gives CDR1 LGHNA, CDR2 YSLEER. This CDR3 reads CASSQVLAVMNTEAFF. DNA for the CDR3: TGCGCCAGCAGCCAAGTTTTAGCGGTGATGAACACTGAAGCTTTCTTT.

This clonotype showed up just a few times. The CDR3 region is CASSLPRMGQGKATDTQYF. The CDR3 region has the DNA TGCGCCAGCAGCTTACCCCGCATGGGACAGGGAAAAGCCACAGATACGCAGTATTTT. V usage is TRBV5-1 and J usage is TRBJ2-3; TRBD1 matches 9 bases. Germline trimming cut 2 bases from V and 2 bases from J; bases unmatched to any gene: 15. Germline V lookup: CDR1 SGHRS, CDR2 YFSETQ. This CDR3 is 19 amino acids long.

In its sample, this clonotype was seen a few times. The gene calls are TRBV29-1 and TRBJ2-1, with D perhaps TRBD2 (6 bases). Trimming removed 6 bases at V and 6 bases at J, with 18 bases between. Germline V lookup: CDR1 SQVTM, CDR2 ANQGSEA. There are 14 residues in the CDR3. The CDR3 protein is CSVRGTAGPNEQFF. For the CDR3, the DNA is TGCAGCGTCCGCGGGACGGCCGGACCCAATGAGCAGTTCTTC.

This clonotype was observed many times. The rearrangement joins TRBV14 to TRBJ2-5; unclear D gene. The V end lost 1 base, the J end lost 5 bases, and 17 bases lay between the germline ends. The CDR3 runs to 16 residues. Germline assignment: CDR1 SGHDN and CDR2 FVKESK. The CDR3 loop is CASSQGAEWAVETQYF. The CDR3 nucleotides read TGTGCCAGCAGCCAAGGCGCGGAATGGGCGGTGGAGACCCAGTACTTC.

V and J are TRBV20-1 and TRBJ2-7; D may be TRBD2 (7 bases). V lost 2 bases to trimming and J lost 4 bases, with 18 bases between them. The CDR3 length is 15 residues. From germline, CDR1 is DFQATT and CDR2 SNEGSKA (reference sequence). CDR3 DNA: TGCAGTGCTAGACCGAACGAGGGGGAGGGATACGAGCAGTACTTC. Amino acids: CSARPNEGEGYEQYF.

This clonotype came up many times. V usage is TRBV4-1 and J usage is TRBJ2-5; TRBD2 aligns across 16 bases. V lost 4 bases and J lost 4; bases outside the gene matches: 9. This CDR3 has 18 amino acids. The germline V gene encodes CDR1 MGHRA and CDR2 YSYEKL. This CDR3 is CASSLGTSGGAVRETQYF. The CDR3 DNA sequence: TGCGCCAGCAGCCTGGGGACTAGCGGGGGGGCCGTTCGAGAGACCCAGTACTTC.

This clonotype was counted only a few times. The chain links TRBV9 to TRBJ2-1; TRBD2 aligns across 10 bases. The V and J ends lost 0 bases and 4 bases, in that order; junction bases with no gene match: 10. This CDR3 region has 18 residues. Germline V gives CDR1 SGDLS, CDR2 YYNGEE. CDR3 in amino acids: CASSVEETGTSVYNEQFF. CDR3 DNA: TGTGCCAGCAGCGTAGAGGAGACCGGGACTAGCGTATACAATGAGCAGTTCTTC.

This clonotype was seen ten or more times. The chain uses TRBV29-1 and TRBJ1-1, with D unclear. Germline CDR1 SQVTM, CDR2 ANQGSEA. V gave up 0 bases and J gave up 7 bases, with 9 bases separating them. The CDR3 extends over 12 amino acids. DNA of the CDR3: TGCAGCGTTGAAGATAACACGGATGAAGCTTTCTTT. Translating it yields CSVEDNTDEAFF.

In this sample, this clonotype turned up many times. The chain uses TRBV7-9 and TRBJ2-7; D perhaps matches TRBD1 (6 bases). The CDR3 extends over 15 amino acids. Germline V gene sequence: CDR1 SEHNR, CDR2 FQNEAQ (reference sequence). The V end was cut by 7 bases, the J end by 0 bases, with 16 bases between. The CDR3 here is CASIHRDKSSYEQYF. CDR3 nucleotides: TGTGCCAGCATCCACCGGGACAAGAGCTCCTACGAGCAGTACTTC. The full variable domain, in which reference TRBV7-9 and TRBJ2-7 provide the parts outside the CDR3, is DTGVSQNPRHKITKRGQNVTFRCDPISEHNRLYWYRQTLGQGPEFLTYFQNEAQLEKSRLLSDRFSAERPKGSFSTLEIQRTEQGDSAMYLCASIHRDKSSYEQYFGPGTRLTVT.

The CDR3: CASSSCSNQPQHF. The CDR3 nucleotides are TGTGCCAGCAGTTCGTGTAGCAATCAGCCCCAGCATTTT. The rearrangement uses TRBV27 and TRBJ1-5; D not certain. The germline V gene has CDR1 MNHEY and CDR2 SMNVEV (reference sequence). The length of the CDR3 is 13 residues. V was shortened by 4 bases and J by 0 bases, with 4 bases between the two germline ends.

As regards this clonotype: A junction end diverges from the germline sequence, so it may reflect a read error. The chain recombines TRBV4-1 with TRBJ2-5; tentatively, D is TRBD1 or TRBD2 (5 bases each). Germline-derived CDR1 and CDR2 are MGHRA and YSYEKL. The CDR3 runs to 14 residues. CDR3: CARSPPYGGETQYF. In DNA, the CDR3 is TGCGCCCGCAGCCCCCCCTATGGGGGAGAGACCCAGTACTTC.